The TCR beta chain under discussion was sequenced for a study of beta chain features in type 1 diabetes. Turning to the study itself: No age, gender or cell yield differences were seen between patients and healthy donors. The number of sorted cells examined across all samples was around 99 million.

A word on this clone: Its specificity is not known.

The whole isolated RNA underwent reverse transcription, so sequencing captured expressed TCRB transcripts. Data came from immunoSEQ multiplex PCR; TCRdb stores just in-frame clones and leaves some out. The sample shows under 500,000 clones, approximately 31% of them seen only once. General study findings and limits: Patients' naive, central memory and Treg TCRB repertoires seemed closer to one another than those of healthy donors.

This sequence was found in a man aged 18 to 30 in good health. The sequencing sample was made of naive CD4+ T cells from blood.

The CDR3 protein is CASSLTRTGSKNIQYF. The CDR3 region has the DNA TGCGCCAGCAGCTTAACAAGGACAGGGTCCAAAAACATTCAGTACTTC. The V call is TRBV5-1, the J call TRBJ2-4; 8 bases match TRBD1. The CDR3 loop spans 16 amino acids. Germline V gene data show CDR1 as SGHRS and CDR2 as YFSETQ. The junction had 6 bases not matched to a gene; V was cut back by 2 bases and J by 2 bases.